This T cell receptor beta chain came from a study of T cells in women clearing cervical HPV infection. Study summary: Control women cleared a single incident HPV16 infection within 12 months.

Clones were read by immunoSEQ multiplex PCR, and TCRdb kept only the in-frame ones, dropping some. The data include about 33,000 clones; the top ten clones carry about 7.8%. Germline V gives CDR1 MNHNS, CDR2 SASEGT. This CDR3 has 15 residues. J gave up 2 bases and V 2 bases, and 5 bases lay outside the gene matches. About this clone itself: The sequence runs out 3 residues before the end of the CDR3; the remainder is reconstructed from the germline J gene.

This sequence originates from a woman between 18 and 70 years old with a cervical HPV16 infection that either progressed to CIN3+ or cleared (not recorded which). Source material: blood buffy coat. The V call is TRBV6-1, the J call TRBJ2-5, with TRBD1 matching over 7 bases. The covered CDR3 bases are TGTGCCAGCAGTGAACAGGGACAGCCACAAGAGACC. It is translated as CASSEQGQPQET. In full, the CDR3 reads CASSEQGQPQETQYF.